The 28 T cell receptor beta chains below come from one sample, sequenced in a study of technical replicates of blood from several donors. The assay was immunoSEQ multiplex PCR, and TCRdb's table has in-frame clones only and misses some. This table holds tens of thousands of clones, 94% found once. The sample comprised T cells isolated from PBMCs. These receptors all come from a human donor in good health.

The chain combines TRBV4-3 with TRBJ2-1, with D perhaps matching TRBD2 (5 bases). V gave up 0 bases and J gave up 0 bases, with 9 bases separating them. Germline V gene sequence: CDR1 LGHNA, CDR2 YSLEER. The CDR3 has 16 residues. CDR3 DNA: TGCGCCAGCAGCCAAGAGAGCGGTTTCTCCTACAATGAGCAGTTCTTC. The encoded protein is CASSQESGFSYNEQFF.

The rearrangement joins TRBV15 to TRBJ1-5; D is unclear. CDR1 and CDR2 (germline): LNHNV, YYDKDF (reference sequence). This CDR3 region has 13 residues. V lost 0 bases, J lost 7 bases, and 7 bases lay in between. CDR3 residues: CATSRDRMQPQHF. The CDR3 DNA is TGTGCCACCAGCAGAGATAGAATGCAGCCCCAGCATTTT. The full variable domain, in which reference TRBV15 and TRBJ1-5 provide the parts outside the CDR3, is DAMVIQNPRYQVTQFGKPVTLSCSQTLNHNVMYWYQQKSSQAPKLLFHYYDKDFNNEADTPDNFQSRRPNTSFCFLDIRSPGLGDTAMYLCATSRDRMQPQHFGDGTRLSIL.

The chain joins TRBV29-1 to TRBJ2-5; TRBD2 matches at 7 bases. J lost 5 bases, V lost 7 bases, and 10 bases had no gene match. CDR1 is SQVTM and CDR2 is ANQGSEA in the germline V gene. The CDR3 loop spans 13 amino acids. CDR3 nucleotides: TGCAGCGCTCAGGGAGGGGAGTGGGAGACCCAGTACTTC. Residues: CSAQGGEWETQYF.

The CDR3 spells CASSEGWRQFYFPNTEAFF. CDR3 DNA sequence: TGTGCCAGCAGTGAGGGTTGGAGACAGTTTTATTTCCCGAACACTGAAGCTTTCTTT. The J gene is TRBJ1-1, the V gene TRBV6-1; tentative D call: TRBD1 (5 bases). This CDR3 contains 19 residues. V was clipped by 3 bases and J by 1 base, with 24 bases between them. The germline CDR1 and CDR2 sequences are MNHNS and SASEGT.

The chain uses TRBV19 and TRBJ2-6; possibly TRBD2 for D (5 bases). Germline V gives CDR1 LNHDA, CDR2 SQIVND (reference sequence). Trimming took off 5 bases at V and 1 base at J, with 9 bases between the two ends. The CDR3 runs to 15 residues. The CDR3, as DNA: TGTGCCAGTAGTTTAACGGGGTCTGGGGCCAACGTCCTGACTTTC. Its translation: CASSLTGSGANVLTF.

V is TRBV7-9 and J is TRBJ2-1, with 12 bases fitting TRBD2. This CDR3 is built from 19 residues. Germline assignment: CDR1 SEHNR and CDR2 FQNEAQ (reference sequence). V lost 5 bases to trimming and J lost 0 bases; unmatched junction nucleotides: 11. Here the CDR3 reads CASSPRLAGAPSSYNEQFF. In DNA, the CDR3 is TGTGCCAGCAGCCCGCGACTAGCGGGGGCGCCTAGCTCCTACAATGAGCAGTTCTTC.

J is TRBJ1-5 and V is TRBV2, with a tentative D call TRBD1 (5 bases). V was trimmed by 3 bases and J by 0 bases, leaving 9 bases between them. Per the germline V gene, CDR1 is SNHLY and CDR2 is FYNNEI. CDR3 length: 15 residues. The CDR3 sequence: CASSELGDSNQPQHF. Written as DNA, the CDR3 is TGTGCCAGCAGTGAGCTAGGGGATAGCAATCAGCCCCAGCATTTT.

The chain employs TRBV28 and TRBJ1-3, with D maybe TRBD1 (5 bases). V lost 5 bases to trimming and J lost 0 bases, with 14 bases between them. Germline V gene data show CDR1 as MDHEN and CDR2 as SYDVKM. The CDR3 consists of 16 residues. CDR3 sequence (DNA): TGTGCCAGCAGTGCCGCTTGGGGCAGCTCTGGAAACACCATATATTTT. Amino acid sequence: CASSAAWGSSGNTIYF.

The chain uses TRBV29-1 and TRBJ2-1; D perhaps matches TRBD1 (6 bases). The CDR3 is 12 residues long. Germline CDR1 is SQVTM and CDR2 is ANQGSEA. V was clipped by 5 bases and J by 6 bases, with 11 bases between them. CDR3 coding DNA: TGCAGCGTTCTGGGGGCGCCCAATGAGCAGTTCTTC. Encoded protein: CSVLGAPNEQFF.

The V gene is TRBV2, the J gene TRBJ2-1; TRBD2 agrees at 9 bases. Germline CDR1 is SNHLY and CDR2 is FYNNEI. With 2 bases clipped from V and 8 bases from J, the junction kept 7 bases outside the gene matches. The CDR3 extends over 15 amino acids. The CDR3 region is CASSEWASGNYEQFF. DNA for the CDR3: TGTGCCAGCAGTGAATGGGCTAGCGGGAACTATGAGCAGTTCTTC.

This clone was recorded only once. This sequence joins TRBV4-1 and TRBJ1-1, with 7 positions matching TRBD1. The junction had 13 bases not matched to a gene; V was cut back by 5 bases and J by 1 base. Germline V CDR1 and CDR2: MGHRA, YSYEKL. The CDR3 sequence is 17 residues long. The CDR3 sequence is CASSNRGDSFSNTEAFF. The DNA of the CDR3 is TGCGCCAGCAGCAATCGTGGGGACAGCTTCTCGAACACTGAAGCTTTCTTT.

The rearrangement links TRBV6-1 to TRBJ1-2, with TRBD1 identical over 10 bases. Germline trimming cut 0 bases from V and 7 bases from J; bases unmatched to any gene: 5. CDR1 MNHNS and CDR2 SASEGT come from the germline V gene. This CDR3 has 15 amino acids. The CDR3 protein is CASSEALDRGFGYTF. DNA of the CDR3: TGTGCCAGCAGTGAAGCGCTGGACAGGGGGTTTGGCTACACCTTC.

V is TRBV12-5 and J is TRBJ2-7; no reliable D call. The ends were cut back, 0 bases at V and 5 bases at J, with 8 bases in the middle. This CDR3 is 13 amino acids long. Germline CDR1 reads LGHNT; CDR2 reads FRNRAP. The CDR3, as DNA: TGTGCTAGTGGTTTGGTCGGTACCGACGAGCAGTACTTC. Its protein is CASGLVGTDEQYF.

J is TRBJ2-1 and V is TRBV5-1; the match to TRBD2 covers 8 bases. Trimming took 4 bases from V and 0 from J; bases not matched to a gene: 6. There are 16 residues in the CDR3. CDR1 SGHRS and CDR2 YFSETQ come from the germline V gene. As DNA, the CDR3 is TGCGCCAGCAGCAGTGGGGCGGGGGGCTCCTACAATGAGCAGTTCTTC. Encoded protein: CASSSGAGGSYNEQFF.

This clone has just one count. The rearrangement uses TRBV7-2 and TRBJ2-5; D ambiguous. CDR1 and CDR2 from the germline V gene are SGHTA and FQGNSA. V lost 5 bases, J lost 2 bases, and 3 bases lay in between. This CDR3 region has 11 residues. This CDR3 reads CASSLQETQYF. The CDR3 coding sequence is TGTGCCAGCAGCCTGCAAGAGACCCAGTACTTC.

The chain carries TRBV13 and TRBJ2-3, with D maybe TRBD2 (7 bases). This CDR3 contains 16 residues. Germline V gives CDR1 PRHDT, CDR2 FYEKMQ (reference sequence). Deletions cut 5 bases from V and 3 bases from J, with 18 bases between. The CDR3 region is CASSEEFRGGTDTQYF. For the CDR3, the DNA is TGTGCCAGCAGCGAGGAATTCAGGGGAGGGACAGATACGCAGTATTTT. Together with reference TRBV13 and TRBJ2-3, the CDR3 gives the full variable domain: AAGVIQSPRHLIKEKRETATLKCYPIPRHDTVYWYQQGPGQDPQFLISFYEKMQSDKGSIPDRFSAQQFSDYHSELNMSSLELGDSALYFCASSEEFRGGTDTQYFGPGTRLTVL.

The genes are TRBV9 and TRBJ2-7; D not resolved. This CDR3 contains 14 residues. Germline V gene lookup returns CDR1 SGDLS and CDR2 YYNGEE. Trimming took 0 bases from V and 0 from J, leaving 7 bases between them. The CDR3 nucleotides read TGTGCCAGCAGCGTAGATGGCAACTCCTACGAGCAGTACTTC. Translation: CASSVDGNSYEQYF. The full variable domain, its missing parts supplied by reference TRBV9 and TRBJ2-7, is DSGVTQTPKHLITATGQRVTLRCSPRSGDLSVYWYQQSLDQGLQFLIQYYNGEERAKGNILERFSAQQFPDLHSELNLSSLELGDSALYFCASSVDGNSYEQYFGPGTRLTVT.

This clone was counted only a few times. The rearrangement links TRBV7-2 to TRBJ2-7; TRBD2 agrees at 7 bases. The germline CDR1 and CDR2 sequences are SGHTA and FQGNSA. The V gene end was trimmed by 3 bases and the J gene end by 2 bases; junction bases not matched to a gene: 1. CDR3 length equals 13 residues. The CDR3: CASSLTSTYEQYF. The CDR3 nucleotides are TGTGCCAGCAGCTTGACTAGCACCTACGAGCAGTACTTC.

The rearrangement uses TRBV30 and TRBJ1-1; possibly TRBD1 for D (6 bases). The length of the CDR3 is 14 residues. Deletions cut 4 bases from V and 0 bases from J, with 12 bases between. Germline V gene lookup returns CDR1 GTSNPN and CDR2 SVGIG (reference sequence). The CDR3 DNA is TGTGCCTGGAATCCCGGGACACTGAACACTGAAGCTTTCTTT. Its protein is CAWNPGTLNTEAFF.

Worth noting for this clone: A read error may produce the germline difference seen at one junction end. The chain employs TRBV2 and TRBJ1-4; D uncertain. CDR3 length: 12 residues. CDR1 and CDR2 (germline): SNHLY, FYNNEI. This chain's CDR3 is CASRDVSEKLFF. CDR3 in DNA: TGTGCCAGCCGTGATGTTAGTGAAAAACTGTTTTTT.

The gene calls are TRBV2 and TRBJ1-5; TRBD1 matches at 10 bases. This CDR3 region has 16 residues. CDR1 and CDR2 (germline): SNHLY, FYNNEI. With V trimmed by 6 bases and J by 3 bases, 8 bases remained unmatched. The DNA for the CDR3 is TGTGCCAGCAGGGCCAGAGGACAGGGGGACAATCAGCCCCAGCATTTT. Translated, it gives CASRARGQGDNQPQHF.

V gene TRBV27 combines with J gene TRBJ1-3; D might be TRBD1 (5 bases). Germline CDR1 reads MNHEY; CDR2 reads SMNVEV (reference sequence). The CDR3 is 14 residues long. The V and J ends lost 4 bases and 0 bases respectively, with 7 bases between them. The DNA for the CDR3 is TGTGCCAGCAGTTATGACAGCTCTGGAAACACCATATATTTT. It codes for CASSYDSSGNTIYF.

The V and J genes are TRBV9 and TRBJ1-1, with unresolved D. This CDR3 spans 14 amino acids. Trimming removed 0 bases at V and 1 base at J, with 7 bases between. The germline gives CDR1 SGDLS, CDR2 YYNGEE. In DNA, the CDR3 is TGTGCCAGCAGCGTAGAGAGTGGGAACACTGAAGCTTTCTTT. This translates into CASSVESGNTEAFF.

The V call is TRBV10-3, the J call TRBJ2-2; D might be TRBD2 (6 bases). Germline V CDR1 and CDR2: ENHRY, SYGVKD. V lost 1 base and J 7 bases, leaving 7 bases between the germline ends. The CDR3 sequence is 13 residues long. The CDR3 spells CAISELEGGELFF. DNA for the CDR3: TGTGCCATCAGTGAGTTGGAGGGCGGGGAGCTGTTTTTT.

The chain carries TRBV4-2 and TRBJ2-7; 11 bases align to TRBD2. Germline loops: CDR1 LGHNA, CDR2 YNFKEQ. The CDR3 runs to 19 residues. Unmatched junction bases numbered 15, after V lost 4 bases and J lost 1 base. CDR3 DNA: TGTGCCAGCAGCCTGGGCGGGACTAGCGGCTCCGGTCCTTCCTACGAGCAGTACTTC. Its translation is CASSLGGTSGSGPSYEQYF.

This rearrangement joins TRBV6-5 to TRBJ2-7; 8 nucleotides line up with TRBD1. The V gene's germline CDR1 is MNHEY and CDR2 SVGAGI. J lost 6 bases, V lost 6 bases, and 7 bases had no gene match. CDR3 size: 13 residues. The CDR3 protein is CASRRDRGGEQYF. CDR3 DNA sequence: TGTGCCAGCAGGAGAGACAGGGGAGGCGAGCAGTACTTC.

The chain links TRBV10-3 to TRBJ2-2; TRBD1 matches at 8 bases. This CDR3 region has 14 residues. V was clipped by 7 bases and J by 3 bases; unmatched bases: 4. CDR1 and CDR2 (germline): ENHRY, SYGVKD. CDR3 loop: CAINQGAYTGELFF. In DNA, the CDR3 is TGTGCCATCAACCAGGGGGCTTACACCGGGGAGCTGTTTTTT.

This clone was counted once. This chain connects TRBV27 to TRBJ1-1, with a possible D match to TRBD1 (5 bases). Germline V lookup: CDR1 MNHEY, CDR2 SMNVEV (reference sequence). The CDR3 extends over 13 amino acids. Trimming removed 2 bases at V and 2 bases at J, with 6 bases between. The CDR3 spells CASSLGHNTEAFF. The CDR3, as DNA: TGTGCCAGCAGTTTAGGACATAACACTGAAGCTTTCTTT.